This section outlines one TCR beta chain sequence together with its context. V was trimmed by 1 base and J by 3 bases, leaving 12 bases between them. The CDR3 loop spans 15 amino acids. Germline CDR1 SGHTS, CDR2 YDEGEE. The sample comes from a study of blood T cell repertoires in COVID-19. Measured with immunoSEQ multiplex PCR; TCRdb has only the in-frame clones, and not every one. The data show hundreds of thousands of clones, with nearly 90% seen just once and 2% to 2.5% held by the top ten. Sequencing was performed on peripheral blood. The chain joins TRBV5-8 to TRBJ2-3; possible D gene TRBD1, 5 bases. The TCR sequence derives from a woman aged 40 to 50 who had recovered from COVID-19. The CDR3 is CASSLSSGMTDTQYF. In DNA, the CDR3 is TGTGCCAGCAGCTTGAGCTCAGGGATGACAGATACGCAGTATTTT.